A single sample is the source of the 18 T cell receptor beta chains below, sequenced in a study of blood T cell repertoires in COVID-19. Produced via immunoSEQ multiplex PCR; TCRdb's table is partial and in-frame only. This sample yields hundreds of thousands of clones, of which about 90% are seen a single time; about 6.3% belongs to the top ten. Sequencing was carried out using peripheral blood. The receptors derive from a woman aged 50 to 60 with COVID-19, enrolled during active disease.

CDR3: CASSYGSGFENGYTF. Written as DNA, the CDR3 is TGTGCCAGCAGTTACGGAAGCGGTTTTGAGAATGGCTACACCTTC. The chain couples TRBV6-5 to TRBJ1-2; D gene ambiguous. V lost 2 bases and J 6 bases, leaving 16 bases between the germline ends. The CDR3 length is 15 residues. CDR1 and CDR2 (germline): MNHEY, SVGAGI.

The chain links TRBV3-1 (or the pseudogene TRBV3-2) to TRBJ2-1; 11 bases fit TRBD1. Germline assignment: CDR1 LGHDT and CDR2 YNNKEL (reference sequence). The CDR3 is made up of 15 amino acids. The junction had 8 bases not matched to a gene; V was cut back by 4 bases and J by 9 bases. The CDR3 sequence: CASSLGQGGKGEQFF. In DNA form, the CDR3 reads TGTGCCAGCAGCCTGGGACAGGGGGGGAAAGGTGAGCAGTTCTTC.

The chain uses TRBV11-3 and TRBJ2-1; D may be TRBD2 (7 bases). This CDR3 has 16 residues. The germline V gene has CDR1 SGHNT and CDR2 YENEEA. V lost 3 bases to trimming and J lost 6 bases, with 18 bases between them. CDR3 sequence (DNA): TGTGCCAGCAGCTTCGACACAGGGTCGGGGGGCAATGAGCAGTTCTTC. Translating it yields CASSFDTGSGGNEQFF.

This rearrangement joins TRBV6-5 to TRBJ2-1; tentatively, D is TRBD2 (6 bases). Germline lookup yields CDR1 MNHEY and CDR2 SVGAGI. V was cut by 7 bases and J by 6 bases, with 19 bases left in between. This CDR3 spans 15 amino acids. CDR3 protein: CASTSSGGVVNEQFF. In DNA form, the CDR3 reads TGTGCCAGCACCAGTAGCGGAGGCGTCGTCAATGAGCAGTTCTTC.

The V gene is TRBV6-6, the J gene TRBJ2-6, with 7 bases aligning to TRBD1. Trimming removed 6 bases from V and 4 bases from J; junction bases left unmatched: 18. The CDR3 loop spans 19 amino acids. Looked up from germline, CDR1 is MNHNY and CDR2 is SVGAGI (reference sequence). DNA for the CDR3: TGTGCCAGCAGCCGATATGACCCCTCGAGGGGGCTAGGGGCCAACGTCCTGACTTTC. Translation: CASSRYDPSRGLGANVLTF.

V is TRBV9 and J is TRBJ1-2; 7 bases fit TRBD1. Germline CDR1 and CDR2: SGDLS and YYNGEE. This CDR3 spans 13 amino acids. Trimming took 4 bases from V and 3 from J; bases not matched to a gene: 3. The CDR3 nucleotides are TGTGCCAGCAGCAACGACAGGGACTATGGCTACACCTTC. The encoded protein is CASSNDRDYGYTF.

The chain links TRBV7-2 to TRBJ1-2; no firm D call. The CDR3 sequence is 14 residues long. Germline assignment: CDR1 SGHTA and CDR2 FQGNSA. V lost 1 base to trimming and J lost 7 bases, with 13 bases between them. The CDR3 protein is CASSLDGIATGYTF. The CDR3 nucleotides are TGTGCCAGCAGCTTAGACGGGATAGCTACTGGCTACACCTTC.

The J gene is TRBJ1-5, the V gene TRBV5-1, with TRBD1 matching 10 bases. The length of the CDR3 is 15 residues. The germline V gene encodes CDR1 SGHRS and CDR2 YFSETQ. With 3 bases clipped from V and 5 bases from J, the junction kept 5 bases outside the gene matches. This chain's CDR3 is CASSSGTGAHQPQHF. CDR3 in DNA: TGCGCCAGCAGCTCCGGGACAGGGGCGCATCAGCCCCAGCATTTT.

This clone appeared a few times. The chain employs TRBV5-6 and TRBJ1-1, with D possibly being TRBD1 (5 bases). V was clipped by 1 base and J by 5 bases, with 15 bases between them. The germline CDR1 and CDR2 sequences are SGHDT and YYEEEE. CDR3 length: 15 residues. As DNA, the CDR3 is TGTGCCAGCAGCTTGAGGGGTCAGACAAGAACTGAAGCTTTCTTT. It codes for CASSLRGQTRTEAFF.

This clone was observed a single time. The CDR3 here is CASSLVRQGKNEKLFF. CDR3 nucleotide sequence: TGTGCCAGCAGCTTAGTTAGACAGGGGAAGAATGAAAAACTGTTTTTT. The V gene is TRBV7-2, the J gene TRBJ1-4; 8 bases are shared with TRBD1. This CDR3 has 16 residues. Germline CDR1 and CDR2: SGHTA and FQGNSA. V trimming: 1 base; J trimming: 5 bases; junction bases outside the gene matches: 6.

The CDR3 loop reads CASSSILGGKFYGYTF. CDR3 in DNA: TGCGCCAGCAGCTCGATTTTGGGAGGGAAGTTCTATGGCTACACCTTC. This rearrangement joins TRBV4-3 to TRBJ1-2, with D uncertain. CDR1 and CDR2 from the germline V gene are LGHNA and YSLEER. This CDR3 has 16 residues. V was pared by 5 bases and J by 4 bases, with 20 bases between.

Concerning this clone: The germline gene is not matched at one end of the junction; a read error may be the cause. The chain joins TRBV15 to TRBJ2-7; 7 nucleotides agree with TRBD1. Looked up from germline, CDR1 is LNHNV and CDR2 is YYDKDF (reference sequence). The CDR3 runs to 15 residues. The CDR3 here is CVTSRVRGQNYEQYF. The CDR3 DNA sequence: TGTGTCACCAGCAGAGTACGGGGACAGAACTACGAGCAGTACTTC. The full variable domain, its missing parts supplied by reference TRBV15 and TRBJ2-7, is DAMVIQNPRYQVTQFGKPVTLSCSQTLNHNVMYWYQQKSSQAPKLLFHYYDKDFNNEADTPDNFQSRRPNTSFCFLDIRSPGLGDTAMYLCVTSRVRGQNYEQYFGPGTRLTVT.

This clone was recorded once. This chain joins TRBV19 and TRBJ1-5; 7 positions match TRBD1. This CDR3 has 16 amino acids. Germline V gene data show CDR1 as LNHDA and CDR2 as SQIVND (reference sequence). With V trimmed by 3 bases and J by 9 bases, 14 bases remained unmatched. This chain's CDR3 is CASSIGYRGSPRPQHF. CDR3 coding DNA: TGTGCCAGTAGTATCGGTTACAGGGGCTCCCCCCGGCCCCAGCATTTT.

This sequence joins TRBV5-4 and TRBJ1-1; D not certain. CDR1 SGHNT and CDR2 YYREEE come from the germline V gene (reference sequence). The CDR3 runs to 15 residues. Trimming removed 1 base from V and 0 bases from J, with 10 bases in between. In nucleotides, the CDR3 is TGTGCCAGCAGCTTGCGAGCAGGTTTGAACACTGAAGCTTTCTTT. This translates into CASSLRAGLNTEAFF.

Written as DNA, the CDR3 is TGTGCCAGCTCACCTCAAGCGGGACAAGAGACCCAGTACTTC. This codes for CASSPQAGQETQYF. The chain is built from TRBV18 and TRBJ2-5, with 7 bases fitting TRBD2. The CDR3 totals 14 residues. Germline assignment: CDR1 KGHSH and CDR2 LQKENI. V gave up 3 bases and J gave up 2 bases; unmatched junction bases: 3. The variable domain in full, completed from reference TRBV18 and TRBJ2-5, reads NAGVMQNPRHLVRRRGQEARLRCSPMKGHSHVYWYRQLPEEGLKFMVYLQKENIIDESGMPKERFSAEFPKEGPSILRIQQVVRGDSAAYFCASSPQAGQETQYFGPGTRLLVL.

This chain uses TRBV27 with TRBJ1-5, with D possibly matching TRBD1 (5 bases). The CDR3 is 17 residues long. Trimming removed 5 bases from V and 4 bases from J, with 21 bases in between. The germline V gene encodes CDR1 MNHEY and CDR2 SMNVEV (reference sequence). CDR3 residues: CASSRGGVRGLNQPQHF. The CDR3 DNA follows: TGTGCCAGCAGTCGGGGAGGGGTGCGAGGCCTTAATCAGCCCCAGCATTTT.

V usage is TRBV7-6 and J usage is TRBJ2-1; 7 nucleotides agree with TRBD1. The CDR3 sequence is 13 residues long. The germline V gene has CDR1 SGHVS and CDR2 FNYEAQ. The ends lost 0 bases at V and 10 bases at J; junction bases unmatched: 3. In nucleotides, the CDR3 is TGTGCCAGCAGCTTAGCCCCGGGACAGGAGCAGTTCTTC. It codes for CASSLAPGQEQFF.

The chain couples TRBV5-1 to TRBJ2-1; 7 nucleotides match TRBD2. Germline V lookup: CDR1 SGHRS, CDR2 YFSETQ. The CDR3 extends over 16 amino acids. Losses at the gene ends were 3 bases for V and 4 bases for J; bases not matched to a gene: 10. The CDR3, as DNA: TGCGCCAGCAGCTCCACCGGGACTACTACATACAATGAGCAGTTCTTC. It specifies CASSSTGTTTYNEQFF.